The T cell receptor beta chain described here comes from a study of blood T cell repertoires in COVID-19. The wider study: COVID-19 samples from acute and convalescent phases originated in the United States, Italy and Spain. Sample material is recorded as cDNA or gDNA derived from T cells, B-cell-depleted T cells, or PBMCs.

Original data processing: Amplifying reference gene primers gave estimates of nucleated cell counts. Some clones are missing from TCRdb's copy, which holds only in-frame ones; the method was immunoSEQ multiplex PCR. That table furnishes V, J and clone size, whereas the DNA furnished D and trimming. The sample contains 180,000 or so clones, approximately 86% of which appear only once. Germline loops: CDR1 MDHEN, CDR2 SYDVKM. This CDR3 contains 14 residues. The germline V and J ends were trimmed by 5 bases and 5 bases, with 16 bases remaining between them. Material for sequencing was peripheral blood. This TCR derives from a woman aged 25 to 39 with active or convalescent COVID-19. The chain uses TRBV28 and TRBJ2-7; D possibly corresponds to TRBD1 (6 bases). CDR3 residues: CASSRVAGVHEQYF. As DNA, the CDR3 is TGTGCCAGCAGTCGGGTGGCAGGGGTCCACGAGCAGTACTTC.